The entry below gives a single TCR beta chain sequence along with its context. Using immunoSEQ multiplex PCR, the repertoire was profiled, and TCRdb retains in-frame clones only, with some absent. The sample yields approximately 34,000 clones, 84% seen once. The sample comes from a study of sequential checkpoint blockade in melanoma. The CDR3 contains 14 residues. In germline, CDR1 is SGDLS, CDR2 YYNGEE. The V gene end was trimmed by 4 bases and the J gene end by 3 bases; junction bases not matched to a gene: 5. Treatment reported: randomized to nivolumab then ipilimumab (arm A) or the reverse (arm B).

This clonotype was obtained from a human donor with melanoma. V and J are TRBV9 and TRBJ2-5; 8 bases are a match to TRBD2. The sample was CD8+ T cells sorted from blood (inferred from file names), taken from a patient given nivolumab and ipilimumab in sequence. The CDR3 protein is CASSSSGSKETQYF. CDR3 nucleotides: TGTGCCAGCAGCTCTAGCGGGTCAAAAGAGACCCAGTACTTC. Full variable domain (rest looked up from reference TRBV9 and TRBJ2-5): DSGVTQTPKHLITATGQRVTLRCSPRSGDLSVYWYQQSLDQGLQFLIQYYNGEERAKGNILERFSAQQFPDLHSELNLSSLELGDSALYFCASSSSGSKETQYFGPGTRLLVL.